Shown below are 30 T cell receptor beta chains from a single sample sequenced in a study of molecular identifiers for immune sequencing clone quantification. MiXCR was run by TCRdb on the PCR reads, yielding one entry per CDR3 protein. The sample records about 640,000 distinct CDR3 sequences, 15% to 20% being singletons. The specimen was naive CD8+ T cells from blood, with Jurkat cell RNA spiked in. Subset noted: FACS-sorted CD8+CD4-CCR7+CD45RA+ naive T cells. These receptors all come from a human donor in good health. Some libraries in this study had Jurkat cell RNA spiked in.

This clonotype came up many times. The rearrangement joins TRBV6-1 to TRBJ1-5; D ambiguous. Germline V gene lookup returns CDR1 MNHNS and CDR2 SASEGT. This CDR3 has 16 amino acids. The V end was cut by 3 bases, the J end by 0 bases, with 12 bases between. The CDR3 region has the DNA TGTGCCAGCAGTGAGTGGTGGGCAGCTAGCAATCAGCCCCAGCATTTT. This encodes CASSEWWAASNQPQHF.

Regarding this clonotype: A much larger clone lies one base from this, so it may be a read error. The rearrangement uses TRBV7-9 and TRBJ1-5; 9 bases align to TRBD1. Germline values: CDR1 SEHNR, CDR2 FQNEAQ (reference sequence). CDR3 length: 15 amino acids. Here the CDR3 reads CASSRDRDSNRPQHF. The CDR3 nucleotides read TGTGCCAGCAGCCGGGACAGGGATAGCAATCGGCCCCAGCATTTT.

This clonotype was seen only a few times. This sequence joins TRBV12-3 or TRBV12-4 and TRBJ2-7; perhaps TRBD1 as D (6 bases). CDR3 length equals 16 residues. V was trimmed by 6 bases and J by 3 bases, leaving 21 bases between them. CDR3 sequence: CASRPPPGQGLYEQYF. The CDR3 nucleotides are TGTGCCAGCAGGCCCCCACCCGGGCAGGGGCTCTACGAGCAGTACTTC.

This clonotype was observed at least ten times. This chain connects TRBV28 to TRBJ2-7, with D perhaps TRBD1 (5 bases). This CDR3 contains 13 residues. Germline lookup yields CDR1 MDHEN and CDR2 SYDVKM. With 3 bases removed from V and 4 bases from J, the gap between germline ends came to 10 bases. CDR3 region: CASSLAGWYEQYF. Written as DNA, the CDR3 is TGTGCCAGCAGTTTGGCAGGGTGGTACGAGCAGTACTTC. Variable domain in full (rest from reference TRBV28 and TRBJ2-7): DVKVTQSSRYLVKRTGEKVFLECVQDMDHENMFWYRQDPGLGLRLIYFSYDVKMKEKGDIPEGYSVSREKKERFSLILESASTNQTSMYLCASSLAGWYEQYFGPGTRLTVT.

There are many counts of this clonotype. The chain couples TRBV20-1 to TRBJ2-7; D is possibly TRBD2 (6 bases). The CDR3 sequence is 14 residues long. CDR1 DFQATT and CDR2 SNEGSKA come from the germline V gene (reference sequence). V lost 0 bases to trimming and J lost 3 bases, with 12 bases between them. DNA of the CDR3: TGCAGTGCTAGAGACCGACTAGAACTCTACGAGCAGTACTTC. It codes for CSARDRLELYEQYF.

This clonotype was observed many times. The rearrangement uses TRBV28 and TRBJ2-3, with TRBD1 as a possible D gene (6 bases). V lost 3 bases to trimming and J lost 0 bases, with 16 bases between them. CDR3 length: 17 amino acids. Per the germline V gene, CDR1 is MDHEN and CDR2 is SYDVKM. Here the CDR3 DNA reads TGTGCCAGCAGTTTGTGGCCAGGGGAATCTAGCACAGATACGCAGTATTTT. Translated: CASSLWPGESSTDTQYF.

Note on this clonotype: A read error is likely, as this CDR3 ends without the conserved phenylalanine or tryptophan. The CDR3 sequence is CAGSTYSSSGNTIYS. The CDR3 coding sequence is TGTGCCGGCAGCACCTACAGCAGCTCTGGAAACACCATATATTCT. The V and J genes are TRBV7-6 and TRBJ1-3; no clear D gene. This CDR3 comprises 15 residues. In germline, CDR1 is SGHVS, CDR2 FNYEAQ.

The chain joins TRBV7-9 to TRBJ2-7; D could derive from TRBD1 or TRBD2 (6 bases each). Germline lookup yields CDR1 SEHNR and CDR2 FQNEAQ (reference sequence). V was trimmed by 7 bases and J by 6 bases, leaving 16 bases between them. This CDR3 is built from 13 residues. The CDR3 here is CASTEKGGSEQYF. In DNA, the CDR3 is TGTGCCAGCACGGAAAAGGGGGGTTCCGAGCAGTACTTC.

This clonotype has a count of ten or more. This chain uses TRBV29-1 with TRBJ2-7; TRBD1 or TRBD2 may be the D gene (6 bases each). The CDR3 runs 14 residues. Trimming pared 3 bases from V and 4 bases from J, leaving 16 bases between. Per the germline V gene, CDR1 is SQVTM and CDR2 is ANQGSEA. The CDR3 region is CSVEAGGGGYEQYF. Here the CDR3 DNA reads TGCAGCGTTGAGGCGGGTGGAGGGGGTTACGAGCAGTACTTC.

About this clonotype: It may be a read error: a sequence one base away is much more abundant. J is TRBJ1-4 and V is TRBV15; D uncertain. V shed 6 bases and J shed 5 bases, with 13 bases lying between them. The CDR3 consists of 14 residues. The germline V gene has CDR1 LNHNV and CDR2 YYDKDF (reference sequence). The CDR3 loop is CATRSGRENEKLFF. The CDR3 nucleotides are TGTGCCACCAGGAGTGGACGGGAGAATGAAAAACTGTTTTTT.

The rearrangement links TRBV12-3 or TRBV12-4 to TRBJ2-7, with TRBD1 matching over 8 bases. There are 14 residues in the CDR3. V shed 1 base, J shed 6 bases, and the junction held 5 bases outside the gene matches. CDR3 bases: TGTGCCAGCAGTTTAGTCAGGGGGCTCCTCGAGCAGTACTTC. It translates to CASSLVRGLLEQYF.

This clonotype was counted ten times or more. The V and J genes are TRBV29-1 and TRBJ2-7; D is perhaps TRBD1 (5 bases). There are 15 residues in the CDR3. The germline V gene has CDR1 SQVTM and CDR2 ANQGSEA. With 1 base removed from V and 2 bases from J, the gap between germline ends came to 15 bases. The CDR3 DNA reads TGCAGCGTTGAAGGGGCCGGAGACAGAGCCTACGAGCAGTACTTC. Translating it yields CSVEGAGDRAYEQYF.

About this clonotype itself: Just one base apart from a much larger clone, this may be a read error. This chain uses TRBV4-3 with TRBJ1-3; TRBD1 agrees at 7 bases. Germline values: CDR1 LGHNA, CDR2 YSLEER. The CDR3 totals 17 residues. Germline trimming cut 4 bases from V and 4 bases from J; bases unmatched to any gene: 13. The CDR3 DNA is TGCGCCAGCAGCCGAGAGATGGAGACAGGGCTAGGAAACACCATATATTTT. Amino acid sequence: CASSREMETGLGNTIYF.

In this sample, this clonotype turned up many times. The V gene is TRBV18, the J gene TRBJ2-1; D possibly corresponds to TRBD1 (5 bases). Trimming removed 6 bases from V and 8 bases from J, with 11 bases in between. The germline V gene encodes CDR1 KGHSH and CDR2 LQKENI. The CDR3 is 12 residues long. CDR3 in DNA: TGTGCCAGCTCCCAAAGGGGTTATGAGCAGTTCTTC. It is translated as CASSQRGYEQFF.

This clonotype was seen repeatedly, ten times or more. The chain links TRBV28 to TRBJ2-1, with 7 nucleotides matching TRBD2. CDR3 size: 17 residues. The trim removed 3 bases at V and 3 bases at J, leaving 11 bases unmatched. The germline CDR1 and CDR2 sequences are MDHEN and SYDVKM. The CDR3 here is CASSLSGRETHYNEQFF. In DNA, the CDR3 is TGTGCCAGCAGTTTGAGTGGGCGGGAGACCCACTACAATGAGCAGTTCTTC.

This clonotype has at least ten counts. The V gene is TRBV7-8, the J gene TRBJ2-1; TRBD1 agrees at 10 bases. CDR3 length: 14 residues. V lost 1 base, J lost 7 bases, and 1 base stayed unmatched. Germline values: CDR1 SGHVS, CDR2 FQNEAQ. This chain's CDR3 is CASSLGGQGNEQFF. CDR3 sequence (DNA): TGTGCCAGCAGCTTAGGGGGACAGGGGAATGAGCAGTTCTTC. The variable domain in full, completed from reference TRBV7-8 and TRBJ2-1, reads GAGVSQSPRYKVAKRGQDVALRCDPISGHVSLFWYQQALGQGPEFLTYFQNEAQLDKSGLPSDRFFAERPEGSVSTLKIQRTQQEDSAVYLCASSLGGQGNEQFFGPGTRLTVL.

This clonotype was counted ten times or more. The J gene is TRBJ1-4, the V gene TRBV5-4; perhaps TRBD1 as D (5 bases). The ends were cut back, 4 bases at V and 5 bases at J, with 9 bases in the middle. Germline CDR1 and CDR2: SGHNT and YYREEE (reference sequence). This CDR3 has 13 amino acids. The CDR3 DNA reads TGTGCCAGCAGCGAGCGGGGGAATGAAAAACTGTTTTTT. Its protein product is CASSERGNEKLFF.

Ten or more counts support this clonotype. This chain joins TRBV4-3 and TRBJ1-1; D ambiguous. V gave up 1 base and J gave up 0 bases, with 15 bases separating them. Germline loops: CDR1 LGHNA, CDR2 YSLEER. This CDR3 is built from 17 residues. In DNA, the CDR3 is TGCGCCAGCAGCCAAGGGGCCGTGGCTGTGTTGAACACTGAAGCTTTCTTT. Translating it yields CASSQGAVAVLNTEAFF.

This clonotype has a handful of counts. V usage is TRBV11-2 and J usage is TRBJ1-1; D is unresolved. Trimming stripped 5 bases from V and 4 bases from J, with 11 bases between. Per germline, CDR1 SGHAT and CDR2 FQNNGV. The CDR3 spans 13 residues. The CDR3: CASSPIWGTEAFF. For the CDR3, the DNA is TGTGCCAGCAGCCCCATTTGGGGCACTGAAGCTTTCTTT.

V is TRBV6-2 or TRBV6-3 and J is TRBJ2-1, with 7 bases that match TRBD1. Germline-derived CDR1 and CDR2 are MNHEY and SVGEGT. V lost 5 bases and J lost 5; bases outside the gene matches: 9. CDR3 length: 15 residues. CDR3 in amino acids: CASSIWDSSNNEQFF. CDR3 in DNA: TGTGCCAGCAGTATTTGGGACAGTTCAAACAATGAGCAGTTCTTC.

V gene TRBV11-3 combines with J gene TRBJ2-3; D is uncertain. The germline gives CDR1 SGHNT, CDR2 YENEEA. The CDR3 is 11 amino acids. The V and J ends lost 3 bases and 9 bases respectively, with 7 bases between them. CDR3 loop: CASSLGITQYF. CDR3 DNA: TGTGCCAGCAGCTTGGGGATCACGCAGTATTTT.

The J gene is TRBJ2-7, the V gene TRBV28; D uncertain. Trimming removed 7 bases at V and 2 bases at J, with 12 bases between. The germline gives CDR1 MDHEN, CDR2 SYDVKM. The CDR3 loop spans 13 amino acids. The CDR3 DNA sequence: TGTGCCAGCAACATACAGAGAACCTACGAGCAGTACTTC. It codes for CASNIQRTYEQYF.

The chain recombines TRBV20-1 with TRBJ1-1; possibly TRBD1 for D (5 bases). The CDR3 sequence is 12 residues long. Germline-derived CDR1 and CDR2 are DFQATT and SNEGSKA (reference sequence). The CDR3 DNA is TGCATGGCGGGGCAGGCTAACACTGAAGCTTTCTTT. This encodes CMAGQANTEAFF.

With regard to this clonotype: This may arise from a read error, as a much more abundant clone is one base away. The chain carries TRBV29-1 and TRBJ2-7; D remains ambiguous. The CDR3 contains 12 residues. CDR1 SQVTM and CDR2 ANQGSEA come from the germline V gene. V lost 4 bases and J lost 3, with 10 bases in between. The CDR3 sequence is CSVALGIYEQYV. In DNA form, the CDR3 reads TGCAGCGTTGCTCTGGGGATCTACGAGCAGTACGTC.

Ten or more counts support this clonotype. V usage is TRBV6-5 and J usage is TRBJ1-1; no clear D. CDR3 size: 14 residues. V was shortened by 0 bases and J by 7 bases, with 12 bases between the two germline ends. CDR1 is MNHEY and CDR2 is SVGAGI in the germline V gene. The CDR3, as DNA: TGTGCCAGCAGTTACTCTGGTGGAGCCTATGAAGCTTTCTTT. Translated: CASSYSGGAYEAFF.

Only a few counts were recorded for this clonotype. V usage is TRBV24-1 and J usage is TRBJ2-5, with D hard to call. V was clipped by 5 bases and J by 5 bases, with 11 bases between them. This CDR3 contains 13 residues. The germline V gene has CDR1 KGHDR and CDR2 SFDVKD. In DNA form, the CDR3 reads TGTGCCACCAGTGGCGTCGAAGGGGAGACCCAGTACTTC. Encoded protein: CATSGVEGETQYF.

On this clonotype: A much larger clone lies one base from this, so it may be a read error. CDR3 in DNA: TGTGCCAGCAACCGGAGGAGGGACTATGGCTACACCTTC. It codes for CASNRRRDYGYTF. The genes are TRBV7-2 and TRBJ1-2; unclear D gene. V shed 7 bases and J shed 3 bases, with 12 bases lying between them. From germline, CDR1 is SGHTA and CDR2 FQGNSA. CDR3 length equals 13 residues.

This clonotype showed up just once. One junction end does not reproduce the germline sequence, and a read error may be involved. The chain uses TRBV29-1 and TRBJ1-2; no reliable D call. CDR1 and CDR2 from the germline V gene are SQVTM and ANQGSEA. The CDR3 loop spans 14 amino acids. The CDR3 DNA reads TGCAGCGTTGAAGCGTCAACTGCGCCTGAAGGCTACGCCTTC. Translated, it gives CSVEASTAPEGYAF.

To note about this clonotype: With a much larger clone just one base away, this may be a read error. This chain links TRBV29-1 with TRBJ2-7; no definite D call. The CDR3 totals 13 residues. Germline V gene sequence: CDR1 SQVTM, CDR2 ANQGSEA. V was pared by 4 bases and J by 5 bases, with 15 bases between. The CDR3 reads CSVVGLMAHEQYF. The CDR3 coding sequence is TGCAGCGTTGTTGGGTTAATGGCCCACGAGCAGTACTTC.

In this sample, this clonotype turned up many times. V usage is TRBV19 and J usage is TRBJ1-4, with 7 bases that match TRBD1. Germline V gene lookup returns CDR1 LNHDA and CDR2 SQIVND (reference sequence). This CDR3 has 15 amino acids. The junction had 10 bases not matched to a gene; V was cut back by 5 bases and J by 7 bases. CDR3 coding DNA: TGTGCCAGTAGTCTAGGGGACAGCTTGAGTGAAAAACTGTTTTTT. Amino acid sequence: CASSLGDSLSEKLFF. The variable domain in full, completed from reference TRBV19 and TRBJ1-4, reads DGGITQSPKYLFRKEGQNVTLSCEQNLNHDAMYWYRQDPGQGLRLIYYSQIVNDFQKGDIAEGYSVSREKKESFPLTVTSAQKNPTAFYLCASSLGDSLSEKLFFGSGTQLSVL.